This T cell receptor (beta chain) was retrieved from a study of T cells in Graves' hyperthyroidism and ophthalmopathy. Study findings and constraints: Model-based prediction identified ophthalmopathy a median approximately 6 months prior to its onset. In blood, most of the thyroid clonotypes expanded above 0.001 were also present.

This clonotype has more than one count but fewer than ten. Its antigen is unknown. V lost 6 bases to trimming and J lost 3 bases; unmatched junction nucleotides: 11. The length of the CDR3 is 16 residues. Per germline, CDR1 LNHDA and CDR2 SQIVND (reference sequence). For the diagnoses, clinical symptoms, serum thyroxine and TRAb, thyroid ultrasound and orbital computed tomography were used. Amplified regions were TCR beta CDR3 sequences from RNA transcripts. An initial round of RT-PCR targeting the TCR CDR3 relied on the HTBI primer set. TCRdb processed the multiplex PCR reads anew with MiXCR; each CDR3 protein has one entry. In the table there are 600,000 or so distinct CDR3 sequences, approximately 15% of which are singletons.

The chain joins TRBV19 to TRBJ1-5; TRBD1 matches 7 bases. The sample taken for sequencing was blood. The clonotype comes from a woman in her fifties or sixties with Graves' ophthalmopathy. The CDR3 nucleotides are TGTGCCAGTAGCGACAGGGAACTGTGGAACAATCAGCCCCAGCATTTT. Residues: CASSDRELWNNQPQHF.